Below, 24 T cell receptor beta chains from the same sample are listed, as sequenced in a study of spatial heterogeneity in lung cancer (dated by TCRdb to between 2018 and 2020). What the authors observed across the whole study: The tumor nonsynonymous mutation count correlated with the number of expanded intratumoral alpha and beta TCRs.

Receptor amplification or capture employed 5' RACE. Sequencer: NextSeq 500. TCRdb took the public reads, trimmed them with fastp at Q25, ran MiXCR for clone calling and kept in-frame beta chains. For every CDR3 protein sequence, its rows merge into one entry that carries the most common genes and DNA. The table for this sample lists around 2,200 distinct CDR3 sequences; 20% to 25% of them were counted only once. 12% of the sample is taken by the ten largest. The time point label corresponds to: sample taken at primary tumor resection. These receptors are not linked to any known antigen. The sample was lung tumor tissue, taken at surgery. These TCRs come from a male donor with early-stage non-small cell lung cancer.

Concerning this clonotype: This beta chain is an off-target read within a library intended for alpha chains, so its frequency means little. The V call is TRBV6-4, the J call TRBJ2-1, with D maybe TRBD2 (6 bases). The CDR3 has 13 residues. The V gene's germline CDR1 is MRHNA and CDR2 SNTAGT. Trimming left V 3 bases short and J 7 bases short, with 10 bases between. CDR3 protein: CASSDYGSNEQFF. As DNA, the CDR3 is TGTGCCAGCAGTGATTACGGGAGTAATGAGCAGTTCTTC.

This clonotype was picked up a small number of times. Since the library was made to target alpha chains, this beta chain is a stray read and its abundance is not meaningful. The rearrangement links TRBV7-2 to TRBJ2-3; no reliable D call. Trimming took off 3 bases at V and 4 bases at J, with 11 bases between the two ends. Per germline, CDR1 SGHTA and CDR2 FQGNSA. The CDR3 has 14 residues. The CDR3 coding sequence is TGTGCCAGCAGCTTGGTCCCATGGGCAGATACGCAGTATTTT. This sequence encodes CASSLVPWADTQYF.

By sample share, this clonotype is large (0.1 to 1%). This beta chain represents an off-target read in a library built for alpha chains; its size is of limited meaning. The chain recombines TRBV12-3 or TRBV12-4 with TRBJ2-7; no definite D call. This CDR3 contains 13 residues. Deletions cut 4 bases from V and 4 bases from J, with 11 bases between. Here the CDR3 reads CASSSGVGYEQYF. The CDR3 DNA is TGTGCCAGCAGTTCGGGTGTGGGGTACGAGCAGTACTTC.

This clonotype is medium-sized. Because the library targeted alpha chains, this beta chain is an off-target read whose size means little. V is TRBV2 and J is TRBJ2-7; tentatively, D is TRBD1 (6 bases). CDR3 length: 12 residues. Germline CDR1 and CDR2: SNHLY and FYNNEI. The germline V and J ends were trimmed by 2 bases and 5 bases, with 7 bases remaining between them. CDR3 coding DNA: TGTGCCAGCAGTGAAACAGGGCACGAGCAGTACTTC. Its translation: CASSETGHEQYF. The full variable domain, in which reference TRBV2 and TRBJ2-7 provide the parts outside the CDR3, is EPEVTQTPSHQVTQMGQEVILRCVPISNHLYFYWYRQILGQKVEFLVSFYNNEISEKSEIFDDQFSVERPDGSNFTLKIRSTKLEDSAMYFCASSETGHEQYFGPGTRLTVT.

Comments on this clonotype: Being off target in a library aimed at alpha chains, this beta chain has a size of little meaning. The V call is TRBV12-3 or TRBV12-4, the J call TRBJ1-1; a weak D match, TRBD1 (5 bases). Trimming took 6 bases from V and 1 from J, leaving 12 bases between them. This CDR3 comprises 14 residues. The CDR3 is CASSRVTGNTEAFF. CDR3 nucleotide sequence: TGTGCCAGCAGCAGAGTTACAGGGAACACTGAAGCTTTCTTT.

This clonotype came up a few times. This beta chain is an unintended read in a library built for alpha chains; its size means little. The rearrangement uses TRBV10-3 and TRBJ2-7, with D possibly matching TRBD1 (6 bases). Trimming removed 6 bases from V and 0 bases from J, with 9 bases in between. CDR1 and CDR2 from the germline V gene are ENHRY and SYGVKD. CDR3 length equals 13 residues. DNA for the CDR3: TGTGCCATCAGCACGGACAGCTCCTACGAGCAGTACTTC. Residues: CAISTDSSYEQYF.

As regards this clonotype: Since it is a stray read in a library aimed at alpha chains, this beta chain has a size that is not meaningful. V gene TRBV6-8 combines with J gene TRBJ2-7, with D possibly TRBD2 on 6 matching bases. Trimming cost V 8 bases and J 9 bases, with 20 bases left between them. CDR3 length: 13 residues. Germline loops: CDR1 MNHGY, CDR2 SAAAGT. CDR3 DNA sequence: TGTGCCAGCGCCCTTATCCCTAGCGACGGGCAGTACTTC. Translation gives CASALIPSDGQYF.

This clonotype is deemed large (0.1 to 1%). This beta chain is an off-target read within a library intended for alpha chains, so its frequency means little. The gene calls are TRBV29-1 and TRBJ2-7, with 10 bases matching TRBD2. Trimming removed 7 bases from V and 6 bases from J; junction bases left unmatched: 12. Germline lookup yields CDR1 SQVTM and CDR2 ANQGSEA. The CDR3 totals 14 residues. CDR3 loop: CSAREEREGREQYF. Written as DNA, the CDR3 is TGCAGCGCAAGGGAGGAGCGGGAGGGCCGCGAGCAGTACTTC.

Points on this clonotype: The library was designed around alpha chains, so this beta chain is a stray read whose abundance carries little weight. The chain couples TRBV30 to TRBJ2-1; perhaps TRBD1 as D (5 bases). Per germline, CDR1 GTSNPN and CDR2 SVGIG (reference sequence). Trimming stripped 4 bases from V and 7 bases from J, with 11 bases between. The CDR3 is made up of 12 amino acids. As DNA, the CDR3 is TGTGCCTGGATAAGACAGCCGAATGAGCAGTTCTTC. Translation: CAWIRQPNEQFF.

Of note for this clonotype: The size of this beta chain means little, since it is a stray read in a library made for alpha chains. The rearrangement joins TRBV6-1 to TRBJ2-2, with 11 bases fitting TRBD2. The germline gives CDR1 MNHNS, CDR2 SASEGT. This CDR3 contains 14 residues. Trimming cost V 8 bases and J 6 bases; bases outside gene matches: 5. This CDR3 reads CASGTSGWAGELFF. The CDR3 DNA follows: TGTGCCAGCGGGACTAGCGGTTGGGCCGGGGAGCTGTTTTTT.

A few counts support this clonotype. This beta chain is off target for a library built for alpha chains, so its abundance means little. J is TRBJ1-2 and V is TRBV6-2 or TRBV6-3; D is perhaps TRBD1 (6 bases). CDR3 length equals 13 residues. Trimming left V 5 bases short and J 4 bases short, with 11 bases between. In germline, CDR1 is MNHEY, CDR2 SVGEGT. CDR3 loop: CASSPQGTYGYTF. CDR3 nucleotides: TGTGCCAGCAGTCCCCAGGGGACCTATGGCTACACCTTC.

About this clonotype itself: This beta chain was picked up by a library intended for alpha chains and is off target, so its count carries little meaning. The chain recombines TRBV11-2 with TRBJ1-2, with a possible D match to TRBD1 (6 bases). V dropped 1 base and J dropped 0 bases, with 15 bases sitting between them. Germline V gives CDR1 SGHAT, CDR2 FQNNGV. There are 17 residues in the CDR3. CDR3 protein: CASSLALRDTANYGYTF. CDR3 bases: TGTGCCAGCAGCTTAGCCCTCCGGGACACGGCTAACTATGGCTACACCTTC.

Worth noting for this clonotype: A single base separates this from a much larger clone, so it may be a read error. This beta chain lies outside the target of a library built for alpha chains; its clone size means little. The chain carries TRBV13 and TRBJ2-5; tentatively, D is TRBD1 (6 bases). V lost 6 bases and J lost 5, with 22 bases in between. The germline gives CDR1 PRHDT, CDR2 FYEKMQ (reference sequence). The CDR3 has 16 amino acids. This chain's CDR3 is CASSTTQQGREETQYF. The CDR3 DNA is TGTGCCAGCAGTACAACTCAACAGGGTAGGGAGGAGACCCAGTACTTC.

This clonotype showed up just a few times. Because the library targeted alpha chains, this beta chain is an off-target read whose size means little. The V gene is TRBV20-1, the J gene TRBJ2-3; 8 bases map to TRBD2. From germline, CDR1 is DFQATT and CDR2 SNEGSKA (reference sequence). The CDR3 length is 14 residues. The trim removed 6 bases at V and 3 bases at J, leaving 8 bases unmatched. For the CDR3, the DNA is TGCAGTGCAAACCCGGGACTAGTAACAGATACGCAGTATTTT. As protein: CSANPGLVTDTQYF.

By frequency in the sample, this clonotype is medium-sized. For a library built for alpha chains, this beta chain is a stray read; little rests on its size. V is TRBV5-1 and J is TRBJ2-1; D unclear. The CDR3 is 13 residues long. V was clipped by 1 base and J by 3 bases, with 5 bases between them. The germline V gene has CDR1 SGHRS and CDR2 YFSETQ. The CDR3 coding sequence is TGCGCCAGCAGCTTGACGGGCTACAATGAGCAGTTCTTC. This gives the protein CASSLTGYNEQFF. The whole variable domain, filled in from reference TRBV5-1 and TRBJ2-1, reads KAGVTQTPRYLIKTRGQQVTLSCSPISGHRSVSWYQQTPGQGLQFLFEYFSETQRNKGNFPGRFSGRQFSNSRSEMNVSTLELGDSALYLCASSLTGYNEQFFGPGTRLTVL.

Worth noting for this clonotype: This beta chain came through as a stray read in a library set up for alpha chains, and its size says little. The V gene is TRBV10-3, the J gene TRBJ1-4, with a tentative D call TRBD1 (6 bases). Germline lookup yields CDR1 ENHRY and CDR2 SYGVKD. The CDR3 loop spans 12 amino acids. Trimming removed 9 bases at V and 7 bases at J, with 12 bases between. Here the CDR3 reads CAIRGRGEKLFF. The CDR3 nucleotides read TGTGCCATACGGGGGCGCGGTGAAAAACTGTTTTTT.

This clonotype was counted once. Because the library targeted alpha chains, this beta chain is an off-target read whose size means little. V and J are TRBV7-8 and TRBJ2-1; D is undetermined. Per the germline V gene, CDR1 is SGHVS and CDR2 is FQNEAQ. There are 14 residues in the CDR3. Trimming took 5 bases from V and 13 from J, leaving 21 bases between them. The CDR3 bases are TGTGCCAGCAGCCCCCCGGAAGTAGAGTTTTTTCAGTTCTTC. This translates into CASSPPEVEFFQFF.

By share, this clonotype counts as large (0.1 to 1%). Because the library targeted alpha chains, this beta chain is an off-target read whose size means little. The chain links TRBV29-1 to TRBJ2-1, with 10 nucleotides matching TRBD2. CDR1 SQVTM and CDR2 ANQGSEA come from the germline V gene. This CDR3 is built from 14 residues. V lost 6 bases, J lost 4 bases, and 6 bases stayed unmatched. The CDR3 nucleotides are TGCAGCGTGTCCGGGACTAGCGTTTACAATGAGCAGTTCTTC. It codes for CSVSGTSVYNEQFF.

Worth noting for this clonotype: Being off target in a library aimed at alpha chains, this beta chain has a size of little meaning. The chain uses TRBV7-2 and TRBJ2-2; no firm D call. The germline V gene encodes CDR1 SGHTA and CDR2 FQGNSA. The ends were cut back, 1 base at V and 8 bases at J, with 5 bases in the middle. The CDR3 sequence is 12 residues long. The CDR3 is CASSLDEGELFF. The CDR3 region has the DNA TGTGCCAGCAGCTTAGACGAGGGGGAGCTGTTTTTT.

A note on this clonotype: This beta chain is an off-target read within a library intended for alpha chains, so its frequency means little. The chain employs TRBV20-1 and TRBJ2-3, with D uncertain. The germline V gene encodes CDR1 DFQATT and CDR2 SNEGSKA (reference sequence). With 6 bases removed from V and 4 bases from J, the gap between germline ends came to 11 bases. The CDR3 covers 12 residues. CDR3 loop: CSAQWEADTQYF. In DNA form, the CDR3 reads TGCAGTGCCCAGTGGGAAGCAGATACGCAGTATTTT.

About this clonotype itself: This beta chain came through as a stray read in a library set up for alpha chains, and its size says little. J is TRBJ2-5 and V is TRBV18; no reliable D call. CDR3 length: 14 amino acids. Per the germline V gene, CDR1 is KGHSH and CDR2 is LQKENI. V was pared by 3 bases and J by 2 bases, with 10 bases between. CDR3 DNA sequence: TGTGCCAGCTCACCTAGGGCTGATCAAGAGACCCAGTACTTC. Its translation: CASSPRADQETQYF.

This clonotype is labeled large. Since it is a stray read in a library aimed at alpha chains, this beta chain has a size that is not meaningful. The J gene is TRBJ2-1, the V gene TRBV14; D might be TRBD2 (6 bases). CDR1 SGHDN and CDR2 FVKESK come from the germline V gene. This CDR3 contains 16 residues. V was clipped by 6 bases and J by 1 base, with 16 bases between them. CDR3 in amino acids: CASRGSLAQSYNEQFF. CDR3 nucleotides: TGTGCCAGCAGGGGAAGCCTAGCGCAATCCTACAATGAGCAGTTCTTC.

About this clonotype itself: This may be a read error: a much more frequent sequence differs by one nucleotide. This beta chain appears as a stray read in a library generated for alpha chains; its size is not informative. The V call is TRBV5-1, the J call TRBJ2-1; either TRBD1 or TRBD2 may supply D (6 bases each). The last part of the DNA fits TRBJ2-7 better; the J call may be wrong. This CDR3 spans 16 amino acids. Germline lookup yields CDR1 SGHRS and CDR2 YFSETQ. CDR3 sequence reads: CASSGGATGLVGEQYF. The CDR3, as DNA: TGCGCCAGCAGCGGAGGGGCCACAGGGTTGGTTGGTGAGCAGTACTTC.

By share, this clonotype counts as medium-sized (0.01 to 0.1%). For a library built for alpha chains, this beta chain is a stray read; little rests on its size. The CDR3 DNA is TGCGCCAGCAGTGAGTCCCGACTAGCGGGAGAGGGTGAGCAGTTCTTC. Its translation: CASSESRLAGEGEQFF. The chain has TRBV10-2 and TRBJ2-1, with 12 positions matching TRBD2. Germline V lookup: CDR1 WSHSY, CDR2 SAAADI. The length of the CDR3 is 16 residues. V was pared by 0 bases and J by 9 bases, with 6 bases of the junction left unmatched.